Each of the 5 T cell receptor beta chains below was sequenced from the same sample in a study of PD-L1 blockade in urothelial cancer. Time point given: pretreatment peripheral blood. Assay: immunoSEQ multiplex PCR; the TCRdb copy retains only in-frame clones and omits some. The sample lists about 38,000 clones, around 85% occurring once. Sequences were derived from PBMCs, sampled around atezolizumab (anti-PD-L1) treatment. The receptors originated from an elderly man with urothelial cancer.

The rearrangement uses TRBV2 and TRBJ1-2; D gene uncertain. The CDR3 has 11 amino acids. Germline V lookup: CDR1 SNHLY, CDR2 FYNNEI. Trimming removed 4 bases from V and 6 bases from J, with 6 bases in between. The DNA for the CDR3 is TGTGCCAGCAGTGTGCGGGATGGCTACACCTTC. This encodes CASSVRDGYTF.

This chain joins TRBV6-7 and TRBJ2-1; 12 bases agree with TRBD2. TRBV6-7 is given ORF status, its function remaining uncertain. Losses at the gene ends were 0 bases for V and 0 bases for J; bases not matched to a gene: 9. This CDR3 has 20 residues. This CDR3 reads CASSYSGTSGPKSSYNEQFF. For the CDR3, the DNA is TGTGCCAGCAGTTACTCCGGGACTAGCGGGCCCAAGAGCTCCTACAATGAGCAGTTCTTC.

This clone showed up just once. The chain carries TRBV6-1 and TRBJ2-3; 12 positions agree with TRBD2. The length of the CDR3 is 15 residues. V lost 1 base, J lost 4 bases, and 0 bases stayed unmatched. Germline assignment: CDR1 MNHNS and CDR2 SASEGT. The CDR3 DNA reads TGTGCCAGCAGTGAAGGACTAGCGGGAGCAGATACGCAGTATTTT. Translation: CASSEGLAGADTQYF.

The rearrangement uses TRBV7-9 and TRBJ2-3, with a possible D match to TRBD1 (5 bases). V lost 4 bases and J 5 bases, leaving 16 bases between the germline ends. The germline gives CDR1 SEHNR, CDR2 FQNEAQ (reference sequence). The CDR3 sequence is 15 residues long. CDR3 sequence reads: CASSSTGRVLDTQYF. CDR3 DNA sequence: TGTGCCAGCAGCTCCACAGGAAGGGTCTTAGATACGCAGTATTTT.

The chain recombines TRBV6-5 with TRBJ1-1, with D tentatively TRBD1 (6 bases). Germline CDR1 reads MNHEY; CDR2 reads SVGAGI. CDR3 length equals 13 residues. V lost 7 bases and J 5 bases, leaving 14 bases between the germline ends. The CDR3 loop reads CASMKQGGTEAFF. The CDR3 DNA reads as TGTGCCAGCATGAAACAGGGAGGGACTGAAGCTTTCTTT.